The entry below gives a single TCR beta chain sequence along with its context. Some clones are missing from TCRdb's copy, which holds only in-frame ones; the method was immunoSEQ multiplex PCR. Among roughly 240,000 clones listed, approximately 88% were seen once. The data originate from a study of blood T cell repertoires in COVID-19. Clinical history reported by participants formed the basis on which cohorts were assigned. Germline loops: CDR1 MGHRA, CDR2 YSYEKL. This CDR3 has 12 residues. The V and J ends lost 4 bases and 8 bases, in that order; junction bases with no gene match: 2. The source of this sequence is a woman aged 30 to 39 with acute COVID-19. The sequenced sample consisted of PBMCs or T cells enriched from blood (not recorded which). The genes are TRBV4-1 and TRBJ2-3; the match to TRBD2 covers 8 bases. In DNA, the CDR3 is TGCGCCAGCAGCCGCGGGGGGTTTACGCAGTATTTT. This gives the protein CASSRGGFTQYF.